This T cell receptor beta chain derives from a study of response to subunit inactivated influenza vaccine (dated by TCRdb to 2017 to 2018). In the study overall: Deep quantitative T cell receptor repertoire profiling was used in the study to track responses to a trivalent subunit inactivated influenza vaccine. General conclusions and limits of the study: The authors suggested that each seasonal influenza vaccination may recruit only a limited number of new T cells.

Library creation used RT-PCR. Sequenced on an Illumina HiSeq 2500. Starting from the raw public reads, TCRdb applied fastp trimming at Q25, assembled clones with MiXCR and retained in-frame beta chains. CDR3 protein sequences are deduplicated, and each keeps its most common genes and DNA. This sample comprises about 780,000 distinct CDR3 sequences, less than 20% of them detected only once. The ten top clones hold under 13% of the sample. This clonotype came up a few times. The antigen this receptor binds is unknown. It has no much larger one-base neighbor in the sample; base qualities were not kept. Taken from the germline V gene, the CDR1 and CDR2 loops are SGDLS and YYNGEE. Including cysteine and phenylalanine, the CDR3 has 13 amino acids. CDR3 DNA is the only sequence kept; it has 39 bases, read in frame from the first base. The germline V and J ends show losses of 4 bases and 4 bases respectively, and no gene match explains 5 bases of the junction.

The sequence came from a man in his fifties or sixties who received an inactivated influenza vaccine. Donor details come from another sample of the same person, matched by shared clones. The rearranged chain carries TRBV9 and TRBJ2-7; 7 central nucleotides agree with TRBD2. The specimen comprised PBMCs from blood, sampled less than 6 days after vaccination. The CDR3: CASSPWGGYEQYF. The nucleotides are TGTGCCAGCAGCCCCTGGGGGGGTTACGAGCAGTACTTC.